The rows below give T cell receptor beta chains drawn from one sample of a study of post-analysis software for immune sequencing data. TCRdb reprocessed the PCR reads with MiXCR, giving one entry per CDR3 protein. There are 150,000 to 200,000 distinct CDR3 sequences in the sample; approximately 35% occur only once, and approximately 30% lies in the top ten. The source was blood, collected after autologous hematopoietic stem cell transplantation. The receptors shown here come from a girl aged 5-17 years with multiple sclerosis. CDR3s include the opening cysteine and the closing phenylalanine or tryptophan. A D gene is named only where the DNA matches it firmly. Where a row states a size, it is once, few, many or the class of an expanded clone; other rows omit it.

>TRBV20-1|TRBD1|TRBJ1-4|NA
CSARTGQGDEKLFF
TGCAGTGCCCGTACGGGACAGGGAGATGAAAAACTGTTTTTT
>TRBV7-6|NA|TRBJ2-5|few
CASSLIPQETQYF
TGTGCCAGCAGCTTGATACCTCAAGAGACCCAGTACTTC
>TRBV6-2/TRBV6-3|NA|TRBJ2-1|many
CASSSYELLHEQFF
TGTGCCAGCAGTTCTTATGAGTTACTACATGAGCAGTTCTTC
>TRBV7-9|TRBD1|TRBJ1-2|NA
CASRVLTGGENGYTF
TGTGCCAGCAGGGTCTTGACAGGGGGTGAGAATGGCTACACCTTC
>TRBV7-2|NA|TRBJ2-1|many
CASSPRRLAQQFF
TGTGCCAGCAGCCCTAGACGGCTAGCCCAGCAGTTCTTC
>TRBV11-2|TRBD2|TRBJ2-3|NA
CASSLVASGRVTDTQYF
TGTGCCAGCAGCTTAGTGGCTAGCGGGCGGGTCACAGATACGCAGTATTTT
>TRBV28|TRBD2|TRBJ2-7|few
CASSWTSVGGEQYF
TGTGCCAGCAGTTGGACTAGCGTGGGCGGCGAGCAGTACTTC
>TRBV18|NA|TRBJ2-7|NA
CASSPRVISSAYEQYF
TGTGCCAGCTCACCAAGGGTGATCAGTTCGGCCTACGAGCAGTACTTC
>TRBV13|TRBD1|TRBJ2-5|NA
CASSYRQGRGETQYF
TGTGCCAGCAGCTACCGACAGGGGCGGGGAGAGACCCAGTACTTC
>TRBV11-1|NA|TRBJ2-7|once
CASSRNRDRFYEQYF
TGTGCCAGCAGCCGAAATAGAGACAGGTTCTACGAGCAGTACTTC
>TRBV12-3/TRBV12-4|NA|TRBJ1-2|NA
CASSEDLGLRYGYTF
TGTGCCAGCAGTGAAGACCTGGGACTTAGGTATGGCTACACCTTC
>TRBV20-1|TRBD2|TRBJ2-5|NA
CSASDGTSGTSSQETQYF
TGCAGTGCTAGTGATGGGACTAGCGGGACCTCAAGCCAAGAGACCCAGTACTTC
>TRBV7-8|NA|TRBJ1-6|NA
CASSPPGVVGSPLHF
TGTGCCAGCAGCCCCCCGGGGGTGGTTGGTTCACCCCTCCACTTT
>TRBV7-9|TRBD1|TRBJ1-5|few
CASSPGGNQPQHF
TGTGCCAGCAGCCCAGGGGGGAATCAGCCCCAGCATTTT
>TRBV29-1|NA|TRBJ1-2|many
CSVEPREGGLGYGYTF
TGCAGCGTTGAACCCCGGGAGGGGGGGCTCGGCTATGGCTACACCTTC
>TRBV7-2|NA|TRBJ1-4|NA
CASSEQFRGEKLFF
TGTGCCAGCAGCGAGCAGTTCCGAGGCGAAAAACTGTTTTTT
>TRBV9|NA|TRBJ2-7|many
CASSVGSEPYEQYF
TGTGCCAGCAGCGTCGGGTCGGAACCCTACGAGCAGTACTTC
>TRBV20-1|TRBD2|TRBJ2-7|NA
CSAPRPLAGGDYEQYF
TGCAGTGCCCCTCGGCCTCTAGCGGGAGGCGACTACGAGCAGTACTTC
>TRBV29-1|NA|TRBJ2-7|once
CSVGTDYEQYF
TGCAGCGTAGGAACAGACTACGAGCAGTACTTC
>TRBV29-1|TRBD2|TRBJ2-3|NA
CSVSDAGGGTQYF
TGCAGCGTTTCAGATGCGGGAGGAGGCACGCAGTATTTT
>TRBV20-1|TRBD2|TRBJ2-7|NA
CSAPGLAGAYEQYF
TGCAGTGCCCCGGGACTAGCGGGAGCCTACGAGCAGTACTTC
>TRBV6-4|NA|TRBJ2-7|many
CASSASPGGYEQYF
TGTGCCAGCAGTGCCTCACCTGGGGGTTACGAGCAGTACTTC
>TRBV27|TRBD2|TRBJ2-5|few
CASSLGLAGGSETQYF
TGTGCCAGCAGTCTGGGACTAGCGGGAGGTAGTGAGACCCAGTACTTC
>TRBV12-3/TRBV12-4|TRBD2|TRBJ2-3|NA
CVSRSGLGPDAQYF
TGTGTCAGCAGGTCGGGACTAGGACCAGATGCGCAGTATTTT
>TRBV6-5|NA|TRBJ2-6|NA
CASSYLSGANVLTF
TGTGCCAGCAGTTACCTGTCTGGGGCCAACGTCCTGACTTTC
>TRBV13|NA|TRBJ2-7|many
CASSLGAISSYEQYF
TGTGCCAGCAGCTTAGGTGCGATCAGCTCCTACGAGCAGTACTTC
>TRBV7-6|TRBD2|TRBJ2-1|few
CASSPLPAAGEYNEQFF
TGTGCCAGCAGCCCCCTACCCGCGGCGGGAGAGTACAATGAGCAGTTCTTC
>TRBV19|NA|TRBJ2-5|many
CASSIDHGETQYF
TGTGCCAGTAGTATAGATCATGGAGAGACCCAGTACTTC
>TRBV4-1|TRBD1|TRBJ2-5|once
CASSHVGQGAKETQYF
TGCGCCAGCAGCCATGTGGGACAGGGGGCTAAAGAGACCCAGTACTTC
>TRBV20-1|TRBD2|TRBJ2-5|few
CSAYRPGLAGGGRETQYF
TGCAGTGCGTATAGACCGGGACTAGCGGGAGGAGGACGGGAGACCCAGTACTTC
>TRBV6-5|TRBD1|TRBJ1-6|NA
CASRDTGEASPLHF
TGTGCCAGCAGAGATACAGGGGAGGCTTCACCCCTCCACTTT
>TRBV20-1|NA|TRBJ1-4|NA
CSASDRGLATNEKLFF
TGCAGTGCTAGTGATCGCGGCCTTGCAACTAATGAAAAACTGTTTTTT
>TRBV7-8|NA|TRBJ2-7|few
CASTPIIRGSEQYF
TGTGCCAGCACCCCGATAATAAGGGGGTCCGAGCAGTACTTC
>TRBV20-1|TRBD2|TRBJ2-1|NA
CSASLGTSGCLSSYNEQFF
TGCAGTGCCTCACTCGGGACTAGCGGGTGCCTAAGCTCCTACAATGAGCAGTTCTTC
>TRBV5-1|TRBD1|TRBJ2-3|once
CASRPPTGTGIDTQYF
TGCGCCAGCAGGCCACCTACCGGGACAGGGATAGATACGCAGTATTTT
>TRBV24-1|TRBD2|TRBJ2-1|once
CATSDFVGLAGGGYNEQFF
TGTGCCACCAGTGATTTTGTGGGACTAGCGGGAGGCGGTTACAATGAGCAGTTCTTC
>TRBV4-2|TRBD2|TRBJ2-1|NA
CASSQDGSGGSSAEQFF
TGTGCCAGCAGCCAAGATGGCAGCGGGGGGAGTAGTGCTGAGCAGTTCTTC
>TRBV13|TRBD2|TRBJ2-7|NA
CASSPGLARTGYEQYF
TGTGCCAGCAGCCCAGGACTAGCCAGAACCGGCTACGAGCAGTACTTC
>TRBV28|NA|TRBJ2-7|NA
CASSSPGQRYEQYF
TGTGCCAGCAGTTCTCCGGGACAACGCTACGAGCAGTACTTC
>TRBV6-6|NA|TRBJ2-5|NA
CASSQSGGYELQETQYF
TGTGCCAGCAGTCAAAGTGGGGGCTATGAACTCCAAGAGACCCAGTACTTC
>TRBV4-2|TRBD2|TRBJ2-7|NA
CASSQRAPSGTSPNGQYF
TGTGCCAGCAGCCAAAGGGCACCTAGCGGGACTTCCCCCAACGGGCAGTACTTC
>TRBV30|NA|TRBJ1-6|NA
CAWTSGDNSPLHF
TGTGCCTGGACCTCGGGGGATAATTCACCCCTCCACTTT
>TRBV2|TRBD1|TRBJ2-7|NA
CASSEAAQGAYGQYF
TGTGCCAGCAGTGAAGCAGCACAGGGGGCGTACGGGCAGTACTTC
>TRBV4-2|NA|TRBJ2-5|NA
CASSQDALGETQYF
TGTGCCAGCAGCCAAGATGCCCTGGGAGAGACCCAGTACTTC